What follows are 29 T cell receptor beta chains derived from one specimen sequenced in a study of blood T cell repertoires in COVID-19. Measured with immunoSEQ multiplex PCR; TCRdb has only the in-frame clones, and not every one. The data contain 25,000 to 30,000 clones, 80% to 90% of them singletons. The sequenced material came from peripheral blood. Receptors originate from a woman aged 50 to 60 with active COVID-19.

This chain uses TRBV13 with TRBJ2-5, with TRBD2 identical over 8 bases. This CDR3 comprises 16 residues. The germline V gene has CDR1 PRHDT and CDR2 FYEKMQ (reference sequence). Losses at the gene ends were 5 bases for V and 5 bases for J; bases not matched to a gene: 13. The CDR3 here is CASSTRRTSSGETQYF. In DNA form, the CDR3 reads TGTGCCAGCAGCACTAGACGGACTAGCAGCGGGGAGACCCAGTACTTC.

This clone showed up just once. The genes are TRBV13 and TRBJ2-7; D perhaps matches TRBD2 (6 bases). V shed 0 bases and J shed 7 bases, with 10 bases lying between them. The germline gives CDR1 PRHDT, CDR2 FYEKMQ (reference sequence). CDR3 size: 13 residues. The CDR3 region has the DNA TGTGCCAGCAGCTTAGGTCCTGCGGGGGAGCAGTACTTC. Translating it yields CASSLGPAGEQYF. Supplemented by reference TRBV13 and TRBJ2-7, the full variable domain reads AAGVIQSPRHLIKEKRETATLKCYPIPRHDTVYWYQQGPGQDPQFLISFYEKMQSDKGSIPDRFSAQQFSDYHSELNMSSLELGDSALYFCASSLGPAGEQYFGPGTRLTVT.

The chain links TRBV12-5 to TRBJ2-1; 8 bases map to TRBD2. Unmatched junction bases numbered 17, after V lost 6 bases and J lost 10 bases. This CDR3 is built from 16 residues. Germline V lookup: CDR1 LGHNT, CDR2 FRNRAP. The CDR3 nucleotides read TGTGCTAGTGGCGACATCTCCGGGGGGGTCTCTAAGGAGCAGTTCTTC. It yields the protein CASGDISGGVSKEQFF.

The chain recombines TRBV5-4 with TRBJ1-3; a weak D match, TRBD1 (5 bases). The germline gives CDR1 SGHNT, CDR2 YYREEE (reference sequence). The CDR3 has 15 amino acids. V lost 4 bases to trimming and J lost 4 bases, with 15 bases between them. CDR3 sequence reads: CASSPGGVSGNTIYF. Written as DNA, the CDR3 is TGTGCCAGCAGCCCCGGGGGAGTCTCCGGAAACACCATATATTTT.

This clone was recorded only once. The chain joins TRBV19 to TRBJ2-2; 7 positions match TRBD1. CDR3 length: 16 amino acids. Germline values: CDR1 LNHDA, CDR2 SQIVND (reference sequence). V lost 1 base to trimming and J lost 0 bases; unmatched junction nucleotides: 2. The CDR3 region is CASSIAGTANTGELFF. Here the CDR3 DNA reads TGTGCCAGTAGTATAGCCGGGACAGCGAACACCGGGGAGCTGTTTTTT.

The chain combines TRBV10-1 with TRBJ2-7; 14 nucleotides align to TRBD2. The CDR3 is made up of 15 amino acids. V shed 5 bases and J 10 bases; nucleotides not matched to a gene: 10. The V gene's germline CDR1 is WNHNN and CDR2 SYGVQD (reference sequence). In DNA, the CDR3 is TGCGCCAGCAGTCCCACGGGACTAGCGGGAGTTTTCCAGTACTTC. Its translation is CASSPTGLAGVFQYF.

The genes are TRBV9 and TRBJ2-7, with 8 bases fitting TRBD1. The CDR3 has 16 residues. The junction had 7 bases not matched to a gene; V was cut back by 0 bases and J by 2 bases. Germline CDR1 and CDR2: SGDLS and YYNGEE. The CDR3 coding sequence is TGTGCCAGCAGCGTAGGTCCGGGACAGGAAACCTACGAGCAGTACTTC. Amino acids: CASSVGPGQETYEQYF.

The chain joins TRBV20-1 to TRBJ2-1; TRBD2 agrees at 15 bases. V gave up 3 bases and J gave up 1 base; unmatched junction bases: 10. CDR3 size: 19 residues. The V gene's germline CDR1 is DFQATT and CDR2 SNEGSKA (reference sequence). For the CDR3, the DNA is TGCAGTGCTAGTCCGGGACTAGCGGGAGGATCTCTTTCCTACAATGAGCAGTTCTTC. It codes for CSASPGLAGGSLSYNEQFF.

This chain's CDR3 is CASSPTGSGANVLTF. The CDR3 nucleotides read TGTGCCAGCAGTCCGACAGGGTCTGGGGCCAACGTCCTGACTTTC. The chain uses TRBV27 and TRBJ2-6; 7 nucleotides align to TRBD1. V was pared by 5 bases and J by 1 base, with 2 bases of the junction left unmatched. The CDR3 runs 15 residues. Germline CDR1 is MNHEY and CDR2 is SMNVEV (reference sequence).

This clone was picked up one time. The CDR3 here is CASLLAGGRGRTDTQYF. The CDR3 bases are TGTGCCAGCCTCCTAGCGGGAGGCCGGGGGCGCACAGATACGCAGTATTTT. The rearrangement joins TRBV28 to TRBJ2-3; 11 bases are shared with TRBD2. This CDR3 region has 17 residues. Trimming took 8 bases from V and 1 from J; bases not matched to a gene: 11. Germline V gene data show CDR1 as MDHEN and CDR2 as SYDVKM.

The chain is built from TRBV27 and TRBJ2-3; 9 bases fit TRBD1. V shed 4 bases, J shed 0 bases, and the junction held 5 bases outside the gene matches. The V gene's germline CDR1 is MNHEY and CDR2 SMNVEV (reference sequence). CDR3 length: 16 amino acids. For the CDR3, the DNA is TGTGCCAGCAGTTACAGGGGGCAAGGGAGCACAGATACGCAGTATTTT. This sequence encodes CASSYRGQGSTDTQYF.

V usage is TRBV5-1 and J usage is TRBJ1-1; maybe TRBD1 (6 bases). V lost 4 bases to trimming and J lost 4 bases, with 17 bases between them. Germline loops: CDR1 SGHRS, CDR2 YFSETQ. The CDR3 sequence is 15 residues long. CDR3: CASSPLTGTGTEAFF. The CDR3 DNA reads as TGCGCCAGCAGCCCCCTGACAGGAACGGGCACTGAAGCTTTCTTT.

The chain recombines TRBV9 with TRBJ1-1; possible D gene TRBD1, 6 bases. The CDR3 sequence is 14 residues long. V lost 4 bases to trimming and J lost 4 bases, with 14 bases between them. Germline V CDR1 and CDR2: SGDLS, YYNGEE. CDR3 sequence: CASSPTGIGTEAFF. The DNA of the CDR3 is TGTGCCAGCAGCCCCACAGGGATCGGCACTGAAGCTTTCTTT.

The rearrangement links TRBV11-2 to TRBJ1-2; no reliable D call. This CDR3 is built from 12 residues. The V gene lost 4 bases and the J gene lost 2 bases, with 5 bases spanning the gap. CDR1 and CDR2 (germline): SGHAT, FQNNGV. CDR3 coding DNA: TGTGCCAGCAGCTCCTTAAACTATGGCTACACCTTC. Its protein product is CASSSLNYGYTF.

The chain uses TRBV6-5 and TRBJ2-5; 9 positions agree with TRBD2. Losses at the gene ends were 6 bases for V and 4 bases for J; bases not matched to a gene: 9. Germline-derived CDR1 and CDR2 are MNHEY and SVGAGI. The CDR3 sequence is 15 residues long. CDR3 loop: CASRAPGLAGETQYF. The CDR3 DNA is TGTGCCAGCAGGGCCCCGGGACTAGCAGGAGAGACCCAGTACTTC.

CDR3 coding DNA: TGCGCCAGCAGCTTGCTTATAGCGGGAAGAAATGAGCAGTTCTTC. Protein sequence: CASSLLIAGRNEQFF. The V and J genes are TRBV5-1 and TRBJ2-1, with TRBD2 matching 8 bases. The CDR3 runs to 15 residues. After removal of 1 base from V and 7 bases from J, the junction contained 7 bases not matched to a gene. Germline lookup yields CDR1 SGHRS and CDR2 YFSETQ. Full variable domain (missing parts from reference TRBV5-1 and TRBJ2-1): KAGVTQTPRYLIKTRGQQVTLSCSPISGHRSVSWYQQTPGQGLQFLFEYFSETQRNKGNFPGRFSGRQFSNSRSEMNVSTLELGDSALYLCASSLLIAGRNEQFFGPGTRLTVL.

V gene TRBV5-1 combines with J gene TRBJ2-1; 11 positions agree with TRBD2. J gave up 6 bases and V 4 bases, and 3 bases lay outside the gene matches. The germline CDR1 and CDR2 sequences are SGHRS and YFSETQ. The CDR3 has 14 amino acids. This chain's CDR3 is CASSPGTSGNEQFF. CDR3 sequence (DNA): TGCGCCAGCAGCCCCGGGACTAGCGGCAATGAGCAGTTCTTC. The whole variable domain, filled in from reference TRBV5-1 and TRBJ2-1, reads KAGVTQTPRYLIKTRGQQVTLSCSPISGHRSVSWYQQTPGQGLQFLFEYFSETQRNKGNFPGRFSGRQFSNSRSEMNVSTLELGDSALYLCASSPGTSGNEQFFGPGTRLTVL.

The CDR3 DNA reads TGTGCCAGCAGTCCAATCCAGGGTAGGAGTAATTCACCCCTCCACTTT. It yields the protein CASSPIQGRSNSPLHF. J is TRBJ1-6 and V is TRBV3-1 (or the pseudogene TRBV3-2); a weak D match, TRBD1 (5 bases). V shed 6 bases and J shed 6 bases, with 18 bases lying between them. CDR3 length: 16 residues. Germline loops: CDR1 LGHDT, CDR2 YNNKEL (reference sequence).

Concerning this clone itself: The sample carries other DNA sequences with the same CDR3. The chain carries TRBV19 and TRBJ2-7; 9 nucleotides agree with TRBD1. Germline V lookup: CDR1 LNHDA, CDR2 SQIVND (reference sequence). The ends lost 3 bases at V and 0 bases at J; junction bases unmatched: 3. The CDR3 runs to 15 residues. The CDR3 DNA is TGTGCCAGTAGTATCGGACAGGGGCTCTCCTACGAGCAGTACTTC. It translates to CASSIGQGLSYEQYF. The variable domain in full, with the rest retrieved from reference TRBV19 and TRBJ2-7, is DGGITQSPKYLFRKEGQNVTLSCEQNLNHDAMYWYRQDPGQGLRLIYYSQIVNDFQKGDIAEGYSVSREKKESFPLTVTSAQKNPTAFYLCASSIGQGLSYEQYFGPGTRLTVT.

V is TRBV18 and J is TRBJ2-7, with 8 bases aligning to TRBD2. V lost 6 bases to trimming and J lost 2 bases; unmatched junction nucleotides: 6. Germline assignment: CDR1 KGHSH and CDR2 LQKENI. The CDR3 totals 14 residues. The CDR3 loop reads CASSRDGGAYEQYF. CDR3 nucleotide sequence: TGTGCCAGCTCTAGGGACGGGGGGGCCTACGAGCAGTACTTC.

The chain carries TRBV5-4 and TRBJ1-1; 9 bases are shared with TRBD1. The CDR3 has 15 residues. Trimming cost V 5 bases and J 1 base; bases outside gene matches: 6. Germline-derived CDR1 and CDR2 are SGHNT and YYREEE (reference sequence). DNA for the CDR3: TGTGCCAGCAGGGACAGGGGTTTAGGGAACACTGAAGCTTTCTTT. It translates to CASRDRGLGNTEAFF.

The chain joins TRBV5-1 to TRBJ2-7, with D hard to call. The CDR3 is 13 residues long. Germline values: CDR1 SGHRS, CDR2 YFSETQ. V lost 2 bases, J lost 2 bases, and 8 bases lay in between. The CDR3 here is CASSFDGAYEQYF. The DNA for the CDR3 is TGCGCCAGCAGCTTTGACGGAGCCTACGAGCAGTACTTC.

This chain joins TRBV27 and TRBJ2-2; D gene uncertain. Per germline, CDR1 MNHEY and CDR2 SMNVEV (reference sequence). Trimming took 5 bases from V and 0 from J, leaving 13 bases between them. The CDR3 runs to 16 residues. CDR3 sequence: CASSPSRQANTGELFF. The CDR3 region has the DNA TGTGCCAGCAGTCCCTCCCGGCAGGCGAACACCGGGGAGCTGTTTTTT.

The chain couples TRBV5-1 to TRBJ2-5; possible D gene TRBD1, 5 bases. This CDR3 has 15 residues. The ends were cut back, 0 bases at V and 1 base at J, with 10 bases in the middle. Looked up from germline, CDR1 is SGHRS and CDR2 is YFSETQ. DNA for the CDR3: TGCGCCAGCAGCTTGGGGGGCAGAGCCCAAGAGACCCAGTACTTC. It specifies CASSLGGRAQETQYF.

CDR3: CASSLSGTSGSRDTQYF. The CDR3 DNA reads as TGCGCCAGCAGCTTATCCGGGACTAGCGGGAGCCGAGATACGCAGTATTTT. V gene TRBV5-1 combines with J gene TRBJ2-3; 14 bases are shared with TRBD2. The V gene's germline CDR1 is SGHRS and CDR2 YFSETQ. The CDR3 length is 17 residues. Trimming took 2 bases from V and 5 from J; bases not matched to a gene: 7.

This sequence joins TRBV9 and TRBJ1-1; D possibly corresponds to TRBD1 (6 bases). Trimming left V 4 bases short and J 1 base short, with 14 bases between. There are 15 residues in the CDR3. Germline CDR1 SGDLS, CDR2 YYNGEE. The CDR3 loop is CASSHDRQGNTEAFF. The CDR3 DNA is TGTGCCAGCAGCCACGACAGGCAGGGGAACACTGAAGCTTTCTTT.

This sequence joins TRBV30 and TRBJ2-1, with 7 positions matching TRBD2. CDR1 and CDR2 (germline): GTSNPN, SVGIG (reference sequence). Trimming at V came to 0 bases and at J to 8 bases, leaving 10 bases not matched to a gene. The CDR3 is made up of 15 amino acids. The CDR3 nucleotides read TGTGCCTGGAGTGTCGGGCTAGCGGAAGTCGATGAGCAGTTCTTC. This sequence encodes CAWSVGLAEVDEQFF.

The chain links TRBV6-1 to TRBJ2-7; maybe TRBD1 (5 bases). V was trimmed by 2 bases and J by 0 bases, leaving 17 bases between them. Germline V lookup: CDR1 MNHNS, CDR2 SASEGT. The CDR3 is made up of 17 amino acids. This chain's CDR3 is CASSESGQGVYSYEQYF. The CDR3 DNA is TGTGCCAGCAGTGAATCTGGGCAAGGGGTCTACTCCTACGAGCAGTACTTC.

V and J are TRBV15 and TRBJ2-2, with 15 bases fitting TRBD2. CDR3 length equals 20 residues. From germline, CDR1 is LNHNV and CDR2 YYDKDF (reference sequence). Germline trimming cut 1 base from V and 2 bases from J; bases unmatched to any gene: 8. The CDR3 DNA reads TGTGCCACCAGCAGAGCACTGCGGACTAGCGGGAGGGTAAACACCGGGGAGCTGTTTTTT. Protein: CATSRALRTSGRVNTGELFF.